The clone carrying this TCR beta chain has only a few counts. The CDR3 runs 13 residues. Germline V gene sequence: CDR1 SGHDN, CDR2 FVKESK. The V end was cut by 1 base, the J end by 3 bases, with 6 bases between. This entry belongs to a study of blood T cells in healthy people across ages. Alongside a J-beta primer mix, a sample-barcoded 5' primer served in a second PCR lasting about 6 to 12 cycles. TCRdb passed the 5' RACE reads through MiXCR, listing each CDR3 protein once. The sample consists of about 510,000 distinct CDR3 sequences, over 25% of them appearing once. The data were also submitted as part of a second study, on T cells of mothers and their children. That source notes: Donation involved a few healthy Caucasian mothers and the six children that they had. Overlap measured in related mother-child pairs was slightly, non-significantly higher than in unrelated pairs.

This TCR was sampled from a boy younger than 10 in good health. Sequences were obtained from blood. The chain joins TRBV14 to TRBJ2-5; no clear D. CDR3 DNA: TGTGCCAGCAGCCAAGTACACGAAGAGACCCAGTACTTC. Translation gives CASSQVHEETQYF.